This T cell receptor beta chain was sequenced during a study of shared clonotypes between healthy human individuals. Germline V gene lookup returns CDR1 MNHEY and CDR2 SMNVEV (reference sequence). This CDR3 region has 14 residues. The germline V and J ends were trimmed by 0 bases and 7 bases, with 9 bases remaining between them. Data came from immunoSEQ multiplex PCR; TCRdb stores just in-frame clones and leaves some out. The sample records approximately 650,000 clones, about 95% being singletons. It was CD45RO-negative cells, positively selected for CCR7, that made up naive CD8 cells, with terminally differentiated effector memory CD45RA+ cells excluded. Donors, without exception, were Caucasian adults residing in Nashville, Tennessee.

Sample: naive CD8+ T cells sorted from blood. This sequence originates from a woman aged 30 to 39 in good health. The chain carries TRBV27 and TRBJ1-4; D is possibly TRBD1 (5 bases). CDR3 DNA: TGTGCCAGCAGTTTATCAGGGGCGGGTGAAAAACTGTTTTTT. Encoded protein: CASSLSGAGEKLFF.